A selection of T cell receptor beta chains follows, all from one sample in a study of blood T cell repertoires in COVID-19. Sequencing was performed with immunoSEQ multiplex PCR; in TCRdb, only in-frame clones are kept and a portion is missing. The sample carries 70,000 to 85,000 clones, more than 85% recorded once. Sequencing was performed on peripheral blood. Every receptor here comes from a woman in her fifties or sixties with active COVID-19. Each CDR3 is given with its conserved first and last residue. Fields, in order: D gene, V gene, J gene, clone size, CDR3 protein, CDR3 DNA. The D gene is left open where the match is weak. The size field is filled for only some rows; it gives once, few, many or a size class.

d_call: NA
v_call: TRBV12-1
j_call: TRBJ1-5
clone_size: NA
cdr3_aa: CASSFVEADQPQHF
cdr3_nt: TGTGCCAGCAGCTTTGTGGAGGCGGATCAGCCCCAGCATTTT

d_call: TRBD1
v_call: TRBV2
j_call: TRBJ1-5
clone_size: NA
cdr3_aa: CASSSSPTGFQPQHF
cdr3_nt: TGTGCCAGCAGTAGTTCCCCGACAGGGTTCCAGCCCCAGCATTTT

d_call: TRBD2
v_call: TRBV29-1
j_call: TRBJ2-1
clone_size: NA
cdr3_aa: CSVGGSSYNEQFF
cdr3_nt: TGCAGCGTTGGCGGGAGCTCCTACAATGAGCAGTTCTTC

d_call: NA
v_call: TRBV3-1/TRBV3-2
j_call: TRBJ2-5
clone_size: NA
cdr3_aa: CASSQVSTQYF
cdr3_nt: TGTGCCAGCAGCCAAGTTAGCACCCAGTACTTC

d_call: TRBD1
v_call: TRBV28
j_call: TRBJ2-7
clone_size: NA
cdr3_aa: CASSLRLQGAAGWNF
cdr3_nt: TGTGCCAGCAGTTTAAGGTTACAGGGGGCGGCAGGTTGGAACTTC

d_call: TRBD1
v_call: TRBV28
j_call: TRBJ2-7
clone_size: NA
cdr3_aa: CASTPRIRDRSYEQYF
cdr3_nt: TGTGCCAGCACCCCGAGGATCCGGGACAGATCCTACGAGCAGTACTTC

d_call: TRBD1
v_call: TRBV25-1
j_call: TRBJ2-5
clone_size: NA
cdr3_aa: CASSDPGQRETQYF
cdr3_nt: TGTGCCAGCAGTGACCCGGGACAGCGAGAGACCCAGTACTTC

d_call: TRBD2
v_call: TRBV5-4
j_call: TRBJ2-7
clone_size: NA
cdr3_aa: CASSWGGLAGAYEQYF
cdr3_nt: TGTGCCAGCAGCTGGGGGGGGCTAGCGGGAGCCTACGAGCAGTACTTC

d_call: NA
v_call: TRBV6-1
j_call: TRBJ2-1
clone_size: NA
cdr3_aa: CASSEASGLHFRNEQFF
cdr3_nt: TGTGCCAGCAGTGAAGCTAGCGGCTTACATTTCAGGAATGAGCAGTTCTTC

d_call: NA
v_call: TRBV6-4
j_call: TRBJ2-3
clone_size: NA
cdr3_aa: CASSSDGSTDTQYF
cdr3_nt: TGTGCCAGCAGCAGCGACGGGAGCACAGATACGCAGTATTTT

d_call: NA
v_call: TRBV7-8
j_call: TRBJ1-1
clone_size: NA
cdr3_aa: CASSSTSFEGGTEAFF
cdr3_nt: TGTGCCAGCAGCTCTACTAGCTTTGAGGGAGGCACTGAAGCTTTCTTT

d_call: NA
v_call: TRBV12-3/TRBV12-4
j_call: TRBJ1-5
clone_size: NA
cdr3_aa: CASSTDFQPQHF
cdr3_nt: TGTGCCAGCAGTACCGACTTTCAGCCCCAGCATTTT

d_call: NA
v_call: TRBV30
j_call: TRBJ2-7
clone_size: NA
cdr3_aa: CAWGRGGLREQYF
cdr3_nt: TGTGCCTGGGGCCGGGGAGGATTACGCGAGCAGTACTTC

d_call: TRBD1
v_call: TRBV5-1
j_call: TRBJ1-3
clone_size: NA
cdr3_aa: CATRQGVSGNTIYF
cdr3_nt: TGCGCCACCAGACAGGGGGTGTCTGGAAACACCATATATTTT

d_call: NA
v_call: TRBV28
j_call: TRBJ1-4
clone_size: NA
cdr3_aa: CASTGGLGEKLFF
cdr3_nt: TGTGCCAGCACTGGAGGCTTAGGGGAAAAACTGTTTTTT

d_call: NA
v_call: TRBV4-2
j_call: TRBJ2-2
clone_size: NA
cdr3_aa: CASSQDRGGELFF
cdr3_nt: TGTGCCAGCAGCCAGGACAGAGGCGGGGAGCTGTTTTTT

d_call: TRBD2
v_call: TRBV2
j_call: TRBJ2-3
clone_size: NA
cdr3_aa: CASSDIAGGRDTQYF
cdr3_nt: TGTGCCAGCAGTGACATAGCGGGAGGGAGAGATACGCAGTATTTT

d_call: TRBD2
v_call: TRBV11-2
j_call: TRBJ2-2
clone_size: NA
cdr3_aa: CASGLGGGTGELFF
cdr3_nt: TGTGCCAGCGGCCTCGGGGGGGGCACCGGGGAGCTGTTTTTT

d_call: TRBD2
v_call: TRBV15
j_call: TRBJ2-2
clone_size: NA
cdr3_aa: CATSRDRLAGTNTGELFF
cdr3_nt: TGTGCCACCAGCAGAGATCGGCTAGCGGGGACGAACACCGGGGAGCTGTTTTTT

d_call: TRBD2
v_call: TRBV5-4
j_call: TRBJ2-7
clone_size: NA
cdr3_aa: CASSRGLAGPFDEQYF
cdr3_nt: TGTGCCAGCAGCCGGGGACTAGCGGGACCATTCGACGAGCAGTACTTC

d_call: NA
v_call: TRBV18
j_call: TRBJ2-3
clone_size: NA
cdr3_aa: CASSLLQGTDTQYF
cdr3_nt: TGTGCCAGCTCACTCCTGCAGGGGACAGATACGCAGTATTTT

d_call: TRBD1
v_call: TRBV6-1
j_call: TRBJ1-5
clone_size: NA
cdr3_aa: CASSVSTGGGYQPQHF
cdr3_nt: TGTGCCAGCAGTGTTTCGACAGGGGGCGGATATCAGCCCCAGCATTTT

d_call: TRBD1
v_call: TRBV18
j_call: TRBJ2-4
clone_size: NA
cdr3_aa: CASSPGTGGNIQYF
cdr3_nt: TGTGCCAGCTCACCTGGGACAGGGGGAAACATTCAGTACTTC

d_call: TRBD1
v_call: TRBV6-6
j_call: TRBJ2-6
clone_size: NA
cdr3_aa: CASKDRASGANVLTF
cdr3_nt: TGTGCCAGCAAAGACAGGGCCTCTGGGGCCAACGTCCTGACTTTC

d_call: TRBD2
v_call: TRBV19
j_call: TRBJ2-3
clone_size: NA
cdr3_aa: CASTSGASGSPDTQYF
cdr3_nt: TGTGCCAGTACCTCGGGGGCTAGCGGGAGCCCAGATACGCAGTATTTT

d_call: TRBD1
v_call: TRBV5-1
j_call: TRBJ2-7
clone_size: NA
cdr3_aa: CASSLTGVAYEQYF
cdr3_nt: TGCGCCAGCAGCTTGACAGGGGTGGCCTACGAGCAGTACTTC

d_call: NA
v_call: TRBV28
j_call: TRBJ1-1
clone_size: NA
cdr3_aa: CASSLEGHRMNTEAFF
cdr3_nt: TGTGCCAGCAGTTTAGAGGGACACCGGATGAACACTGAAGCTTTCTTT

d_call: NA
v_call: TRBV3-1/TRBV3-2
j_call: TRBJ2-7
clone_size: few
cdr3_aa: CASSSRTTRNSRQYF
cdr3_nt: TGTGCCAGCAGCTCTAGGACAACCCGCAACTCTCGGCAGTACTTC

d_call: NA
v_call: TRBV12-3/TRBV12-4
j_call: TRBJ1-5
clone_size: NA
cdr3_aa: CASSFRTNQPQHF
cdr3_nt: TGTGCCAGCAGTTTCAGGACTAATCAGCCCCAGCATTTT

d_call: TRBD2
v_call: TRBV14
j_call: TRBJ2-3
clone_size: NA
cdr3_aa: CASSQGGRMTDTQYF
cdr3_nt: TGTGCCAGCAGCCAAGGCGGGAGGATGACAGATACGCAGTATTTT

d_call: TRBD2
v_call: TRBV3-1/TRBV3-2
j_call: TRBJ2-7
clone_size: NA
cdr3_aa: CASSPGPGGIYEQYF
cdr3_nt: TGTGCCAGCAGCCCAGGGCCGGGAGGGATCTACGAGCAGTACTTC

d_call: TRBD1
v_call: TRBV6-6
j_call: TRBJ1-3
clone_size: NA
cdr3_aa: CASKQGQGLYTIYF
cdr3_nt: TGTGCCAGCAAACAGGGACAGGGCCTCTACACCATATATTTT

d_call: TRBD2
v_call: TRBV6-1
j_call: TRBJ2-5
clone_size: NA
cdr3_aa: CASSEHLAGGGETQYF
cdr3_nt: TGTGCCAGCAGTGAGCACCTAGCGGGAGGGGGAGAGACCCAGTACTTC

d_call: NA
v_call: TRBV3-1/TRBV3-2
j_call: TRBJ2-1
clone_size: NA
cdr3_aa: CASSQGSLSYNEQFF
cdr3_nt: TGTGCCAGCAGCCAAGGGAGTTTGTCCTACAATGAGCAGTTCTTC

d_call: NA
v_call: TRBV27
j_call: TRBJ1-1
clone_size: NA
cdr3_aa: CASTDNTNTEAFF
cdr3_nt: TGTGCCAGCACCGATAACACAAACACTGAAGCTTTCTTT

d_call: TRBD2
v_call: TRBV19
j_call: TRBJ2-5
clone_size: NA
cdr3_aa: CASSESSGRETQYF
cdr3_nt: TGTGCCAGTAGTGAATCTAGCGGGAGGGAGACCCAGTACTTC

d_call: TRBD1
v_call: TRBV2
j_call: TRBJ1-5
clone_size: few
cdr3_aa: CASRRQGRDQPQHF
cdr3_nt: TGTGCCAGCCGAAGACAGGGTAGGGATCAGCCCCAGCATTTT

d_call: TRBD1
v_call: TRBV27
j_call: TRBJ1-1
clone_size: NA
cdr3_aa: CASSSGQPRGTEAFF
cdr3_nt: TGTGCCAGCAGTTCGGGACAGCCGAGGGGCACTGAAGCTTTCTTT

d_call: TRBD2
v_call: TRBV27
j_call: TRBJ2-3
clone_size: once
cdr3_aa: CASSLAASGRVTQYF
cdr3_nt: TGTGCCAGCAGTTTAGCGGCTAGCGGGAGGGTTACGCAGTATTTT

d_call: NA
v_call: TRBV2
j_call: TRBJ1-2
clone_size: NA
cdr3_aa: CASNPRGTNYGYTF
cdr3_nt: TGTGCCAGCAACCCCCGGGGGACCAACTATGGCTACACCTTC

d_call: NA
v_call: TRBV27
j_call: TRBJ2-7
clone_size: NA
cdr3_aa: CASSSKRPPYEQYF
cdr3_nt: TGTGCCAGCTCTTCGAAGCGGCCCCCCTACGAGCAGTACTTC

d_call: NA
v_call: TRBV3-1/TRBV3-2
j_call: TRBJ2-7
clone_size: NA
cdr3_aa: CASSQGNSFIREQYF
cdr3_nt: TGTGCCAGCAGCCAAGGCAACTCCTTCATCCGGGAGCAGTACTTC

d_call: TRBD2
v_call: TRBV7-8
j_call: TRBJ2-1
clone_size: NA
cdr3_aa: CASSPRGLAETYNEQFF
cdr3_nt: TGTGCCAGCAGCCCCAGAGGACTAGCGGAAACATACAATGAGCAGTTCTTC

d_call: TRBD2
v_call: TRBV15
j_call: TRBJ2-6
clone_size: NA
cdr3_aa: CATSRGGEGTNVLTF
cdr3_nt: TGTGCCACCAGCAGAGGGGGGGAGGGAACCAACGTCCTGACTTTC

d_call: NA
v_call: TRBV6-1
j_call: TRBJ2-7
clone_size: NA
cdr3_aa: CASSEGVGRLAWQYF
cdr3_nt: TGTGCCAGCAGTGAAGGCGTAGGGCGGCTAGCATGGCAGTACTTC

d_call: TRBD2
v_call: TRBV5-1
j_call: TRBJ2-1
clone_size: NA
cdr3_aa: CASSLMGGNEQFF
cdr3_nt: TGCGCCAGCAGCTTAATGGGGGGGAATGAGCAGTTCTTC

d_call: TRBD1
v_call: TRBV19
j_call: TRBJ1-5
clone_size: NA
cdr3_aa: CASIPQGALGNQPQHF
cdr3_nt: TGTGCCAGTATTCCTCAGGGGGCGCTTGGCAATCAGCCCCAGCATTTT

d_call: TRBD2
v_call: TRBV30
j_call: TRBJ2-1
clone_size: NA
cdr3_aa: CAWCLADTYNEQFF
cdr3_nt: TGTGCCTGGTGCCTAGCGGACACCTACAATGAGCAGTTCTTC

d_call: TRBD1
v_call: TRBV19
j_call: TRBJ1-4
clone_size: NA
cdr3_aa: CASHDRDRTGEKLFF
cdr3_nt: TGTGCCAGCCACGATCGGGACAGGACGGGGGAAAAACTGTTTTTT

d_call: NA
v_call: TRBV10-3
j_call: TRBJ1-1
clone_size: NA
cdr3_aa: CAISLLVFLSRPVEPTEAFF
cdr3_nt: TGTGCCATCAGCCTGCTAGTCTTCTTAAGTAGGCCGGTCGAGCCCACTGAAGCTTTCTTT

d_call: TRBD2
v_call: TRBV5-1
j_call: TRBJ2-5
clone_size: once
cdr3_aa: CASSLGASGSRETQYF
cdr3_nt: TGCGCCAGCAGCTTGGGGGCTAGCGGGAGTAGGGAGACCCAGTACTTC

d_call: NA
v_call: TRBV4-1
j_call: TRBJ1-1
clone_size: NA
cdr3_aa: CASSQVYRVRGNTEAFF
cdr3_nt: TGCGCCAGCAGCCAAGTTTACAGGGTAAGGGGGAACACTGAAGCTTTCTTT

d_call: TRBD1
v_call: TRBV5-1
j_call: TRBJ1-2
clone_size: NA
cdr3_aa: CASSPDRGNYGYTF
cdr3_nt: TGCGCCAGCAGCCCGGACAGGGGAAACTATGGCTACACCTTC

d_call: TRBD2
v_call: TRBV28
j_call: TRBJ2-7
clone_size: NA
cdr3_aa: CASTSGLNVRYEQYF
cdr3_nt: TGTGCCAGCACCTCGGGACTAAACGTGAGATACGAGCAGTACTTC

d_call: NA
v_call: TRBV21-1
j_call: TRBJ2-1
clone_size: NA
cdr3_aa: CASSPGSSYNEQFF
cdr3_nt: TGTGCCAGCAGCCCGGGTAGCTCCTACAATGAGCAGTTCTTC